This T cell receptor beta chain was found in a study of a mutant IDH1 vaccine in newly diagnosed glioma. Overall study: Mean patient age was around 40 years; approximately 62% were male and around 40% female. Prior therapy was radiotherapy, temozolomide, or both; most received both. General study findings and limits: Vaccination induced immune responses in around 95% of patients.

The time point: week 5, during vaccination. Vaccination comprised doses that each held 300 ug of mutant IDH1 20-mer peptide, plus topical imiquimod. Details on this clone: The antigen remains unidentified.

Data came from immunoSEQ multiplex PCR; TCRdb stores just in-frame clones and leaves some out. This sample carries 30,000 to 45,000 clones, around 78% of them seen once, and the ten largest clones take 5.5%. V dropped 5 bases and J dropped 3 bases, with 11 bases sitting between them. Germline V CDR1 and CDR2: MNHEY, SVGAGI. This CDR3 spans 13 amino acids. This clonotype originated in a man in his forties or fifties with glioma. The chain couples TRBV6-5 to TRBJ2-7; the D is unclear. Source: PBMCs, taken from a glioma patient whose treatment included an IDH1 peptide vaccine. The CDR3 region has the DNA TGTGCCAGCAGTCCCTTGGGCAGCTACGAGCAGTACTTC. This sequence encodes CASSPLGSYEQYF.